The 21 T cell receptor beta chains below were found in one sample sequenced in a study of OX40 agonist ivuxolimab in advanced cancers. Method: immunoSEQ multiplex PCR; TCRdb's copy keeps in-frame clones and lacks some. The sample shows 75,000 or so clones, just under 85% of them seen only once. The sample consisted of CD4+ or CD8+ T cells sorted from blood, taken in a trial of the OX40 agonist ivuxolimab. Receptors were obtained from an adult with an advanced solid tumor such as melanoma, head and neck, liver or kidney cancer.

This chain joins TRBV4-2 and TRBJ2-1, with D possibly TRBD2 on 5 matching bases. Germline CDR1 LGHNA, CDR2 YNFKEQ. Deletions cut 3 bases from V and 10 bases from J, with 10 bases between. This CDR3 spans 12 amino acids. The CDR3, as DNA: TGTGCCAGCAGCCACTCGCGCGGGGAGCAGTTCTTC. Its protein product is CASSHSRGEQFF.

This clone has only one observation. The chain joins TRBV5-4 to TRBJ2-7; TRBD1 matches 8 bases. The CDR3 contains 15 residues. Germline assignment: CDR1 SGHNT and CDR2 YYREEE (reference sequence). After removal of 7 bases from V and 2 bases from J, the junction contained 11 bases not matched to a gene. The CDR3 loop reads CASRDPGQATYEQYF. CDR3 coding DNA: TGTGCCAGCCGCGACCCGGGACAGGCGACCTACGAGCAGTACTTC.

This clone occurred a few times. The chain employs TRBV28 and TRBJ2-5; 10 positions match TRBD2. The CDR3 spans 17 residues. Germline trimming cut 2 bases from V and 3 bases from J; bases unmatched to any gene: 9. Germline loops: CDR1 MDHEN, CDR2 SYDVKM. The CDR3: CASSLTVSGGPKETQYF. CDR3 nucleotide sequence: TGTGCCAGCAGTTTAACGGTTAGCGGGGGGCCCAAAGAGACCCAGTACTTC.

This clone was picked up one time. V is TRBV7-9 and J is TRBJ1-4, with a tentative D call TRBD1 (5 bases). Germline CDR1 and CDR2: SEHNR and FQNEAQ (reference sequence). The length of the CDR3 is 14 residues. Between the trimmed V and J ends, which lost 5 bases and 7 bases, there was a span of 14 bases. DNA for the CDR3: TGTGCCAGCAGCCCACAGGCGGATAGTGAAAAACTGTTTTTT. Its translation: CASSPQADSEKLFF.

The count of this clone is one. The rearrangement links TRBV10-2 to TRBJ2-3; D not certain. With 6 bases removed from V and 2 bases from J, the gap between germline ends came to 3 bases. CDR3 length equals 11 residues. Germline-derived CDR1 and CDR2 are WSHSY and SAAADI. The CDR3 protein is CASSATDTQYF. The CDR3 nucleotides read TGCGCCAGCAGCGCCACAGATACGCAGTATTTT.

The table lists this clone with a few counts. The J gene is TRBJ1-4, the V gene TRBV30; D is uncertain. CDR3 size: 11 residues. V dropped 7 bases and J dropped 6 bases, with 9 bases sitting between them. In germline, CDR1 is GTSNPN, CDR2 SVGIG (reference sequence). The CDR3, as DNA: TGTGCCTCCACTCTTGATGAAAAACTGTTTTTT. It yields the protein CASTLDEKLFF.

The chain's CDR3 is CASSFGLADYNEQFF. CDR3 DNA sequence: TGCGCCAGCAGCTTTGGACTAGCGGATTACAATGAGCAGTTCTTC. The V gene is TRBV5-1, the J gene TRBJ2-1; the match to TRBD2 covers 10 bases. This CDR3 is 15 amino acids long. Per the germline V gene, CDR1 is SGHRS and CDR2 is YFSETQ. The ends lost 2 bases at V and 4 bases at J; junction bases unmatched: 3.

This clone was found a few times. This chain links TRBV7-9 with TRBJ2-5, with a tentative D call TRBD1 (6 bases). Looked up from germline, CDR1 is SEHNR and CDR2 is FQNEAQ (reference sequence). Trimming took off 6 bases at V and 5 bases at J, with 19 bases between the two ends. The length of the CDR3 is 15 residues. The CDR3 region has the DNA TGTGCCAGCAGTTACTCAGGGGCCAGGGTCGAGACCCAGTACTTC. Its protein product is CASSYSGARVETQYF.

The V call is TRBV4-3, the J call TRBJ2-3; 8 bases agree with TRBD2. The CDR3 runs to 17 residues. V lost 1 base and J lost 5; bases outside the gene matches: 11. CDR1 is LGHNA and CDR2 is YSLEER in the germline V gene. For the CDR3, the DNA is TGCGCCAGCAGCCAAGCGACCCCCGGGGGGGCCGGAGATACGCAGTATTTT. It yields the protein CASSQATPGGAGDTQYF.

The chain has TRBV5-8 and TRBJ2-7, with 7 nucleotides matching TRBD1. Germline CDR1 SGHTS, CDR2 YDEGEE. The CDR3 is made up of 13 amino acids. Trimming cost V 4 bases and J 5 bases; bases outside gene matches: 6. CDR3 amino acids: CASSPTGLHEQYF. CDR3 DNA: TGTGCCAGCAGCCCGACAGGGTTACACGAGCAGTACTTC.

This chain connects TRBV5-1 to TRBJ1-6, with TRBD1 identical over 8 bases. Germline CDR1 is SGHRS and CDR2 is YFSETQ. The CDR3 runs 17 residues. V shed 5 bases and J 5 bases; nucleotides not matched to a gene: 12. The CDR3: CASSRITGTGDNSPLHF. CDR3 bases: TGCGCCAGCAGTCGTATTACCGGGACAGGAGATAATTCACCCCTCCACTTT. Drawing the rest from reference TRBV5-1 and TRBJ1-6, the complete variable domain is KAGVTQTPRYLIKTRGQQVTLSCSPISGHRSVSWYQQTPGQGLQFLFEYFSETQRNKGNFPGRFSGRQFSNSRSEMNVSTLELGDSALYLCASSRITGTGDNSPLHFGNGTRLTVT.

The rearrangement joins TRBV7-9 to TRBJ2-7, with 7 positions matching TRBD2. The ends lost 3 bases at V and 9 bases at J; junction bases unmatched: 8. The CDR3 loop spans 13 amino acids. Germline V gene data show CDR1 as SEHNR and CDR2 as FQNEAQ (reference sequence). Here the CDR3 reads CASSFGDPGGQYF. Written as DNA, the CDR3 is TGTGCCAGCAGCTTTGGAGATCCGGGGGGGCAGTACTTC.

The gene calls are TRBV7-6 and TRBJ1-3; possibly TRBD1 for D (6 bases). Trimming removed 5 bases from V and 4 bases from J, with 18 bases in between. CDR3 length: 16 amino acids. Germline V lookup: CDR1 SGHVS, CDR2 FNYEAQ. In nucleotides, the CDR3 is TGTGCCAGCAGCATCACACAGGGAATGAGGGGAAACACCATATATTTT. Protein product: CASSITQGMRGNTIYF.

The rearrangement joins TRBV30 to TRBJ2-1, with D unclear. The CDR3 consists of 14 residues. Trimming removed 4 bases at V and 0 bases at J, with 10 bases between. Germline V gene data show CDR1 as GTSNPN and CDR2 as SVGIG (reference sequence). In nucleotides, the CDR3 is TGTGCCTGGAAAAGGAAAAGCTCCTACAATGAGCAGTTCTTC. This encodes CAWKRKSSYNEQFF.

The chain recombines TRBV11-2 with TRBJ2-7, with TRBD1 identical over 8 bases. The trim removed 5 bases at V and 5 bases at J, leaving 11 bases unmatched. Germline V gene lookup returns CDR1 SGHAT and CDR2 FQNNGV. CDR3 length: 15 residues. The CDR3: CASSKAGGAGHEQYF. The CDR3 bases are TGTGCCAGCAGCAAAGCAGGGGGCGCGGGCCACGAGCAGTACTTC.

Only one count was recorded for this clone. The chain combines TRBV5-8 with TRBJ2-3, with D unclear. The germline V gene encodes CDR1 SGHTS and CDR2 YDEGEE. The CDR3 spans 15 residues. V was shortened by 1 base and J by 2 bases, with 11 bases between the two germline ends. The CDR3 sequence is CASSLNADNTDTQYF. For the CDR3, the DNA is TGTGCCAGCAGCTTGAACGCAGACAACACAGATACGCAGTATTTT. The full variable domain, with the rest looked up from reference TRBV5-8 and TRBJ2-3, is EAGVTQSPTHLIKTRGQQATLRCSPISGHTSVYWYQQALGLGLQFLLWYDEGEERNRGNFPPRFSGRQFPNYSSELNVNALELEDSALYLCASSLNADNTDTQYFGPGTRLTVL.

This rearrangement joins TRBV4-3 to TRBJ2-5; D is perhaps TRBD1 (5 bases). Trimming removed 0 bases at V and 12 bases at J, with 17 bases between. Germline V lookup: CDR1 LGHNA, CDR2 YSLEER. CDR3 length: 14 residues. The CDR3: CASSQDRQTRGKYF. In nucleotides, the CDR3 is TGCGCCAGCAGCCAAGATCGTCAGACAAGGGGAAAGTACTTC.

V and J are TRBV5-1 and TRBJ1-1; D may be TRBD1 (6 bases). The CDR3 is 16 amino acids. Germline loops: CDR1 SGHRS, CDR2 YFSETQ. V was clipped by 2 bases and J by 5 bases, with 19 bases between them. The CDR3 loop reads CASSFALGRGSTEAFF. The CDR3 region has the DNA TGCGCCAGCAGCTTTGCTTTGGGCAGGGGTAGTACTGAAGCTTTCTTT.

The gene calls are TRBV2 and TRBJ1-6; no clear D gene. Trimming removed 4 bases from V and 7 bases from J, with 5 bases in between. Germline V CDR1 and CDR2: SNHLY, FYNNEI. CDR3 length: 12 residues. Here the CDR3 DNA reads TGTGCCAGCAGTGGAGGAAATTCACCCCTCCACTTT. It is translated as CASSGGNSPLHF.

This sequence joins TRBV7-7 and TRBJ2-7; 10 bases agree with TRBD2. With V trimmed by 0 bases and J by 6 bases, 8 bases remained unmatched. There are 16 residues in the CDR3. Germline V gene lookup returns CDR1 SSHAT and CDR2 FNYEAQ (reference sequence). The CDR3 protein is CASSLASSGSISEQYF. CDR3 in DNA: TGTGCCAGCAGCTTAGCATCTAGCGGGAGTATAAGCGAGCAGTACTTC.

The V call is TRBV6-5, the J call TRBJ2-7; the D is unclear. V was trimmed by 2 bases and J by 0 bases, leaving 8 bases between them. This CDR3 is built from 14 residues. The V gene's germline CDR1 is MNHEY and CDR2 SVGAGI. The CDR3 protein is CASSYGFSSYEQYF. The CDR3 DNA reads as TGTGCCAGCAGTTACGGTTTCAGCTCCTACGAGCAGTACTTC.